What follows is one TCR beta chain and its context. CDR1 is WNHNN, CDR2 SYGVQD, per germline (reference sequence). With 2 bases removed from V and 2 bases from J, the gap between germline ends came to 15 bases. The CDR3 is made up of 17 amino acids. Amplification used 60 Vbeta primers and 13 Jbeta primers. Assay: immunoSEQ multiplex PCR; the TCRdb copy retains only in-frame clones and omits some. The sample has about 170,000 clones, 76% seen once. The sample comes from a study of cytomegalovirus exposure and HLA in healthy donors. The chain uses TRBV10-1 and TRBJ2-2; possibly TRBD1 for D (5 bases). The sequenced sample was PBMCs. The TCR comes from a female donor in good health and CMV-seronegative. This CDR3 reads CASSEPTLQDNTGELFF. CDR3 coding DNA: TGCGCCAGCAGTGAGCCTACTTTACAGGATAACACCGGGGAGCTGTTTTTT.